What follows is one T cell receptor beta chain and its context. Its antigen remains unidentified. With 4 bases removed from V and 8 bases from J, the gap between germline ends came to 6 bases. The CDR3 loop spans 12 amino acids. Germline V lookup: CDR1 SGHDN, CDR2 FVKESK. The sample is drawn from a study of multiple sclerosis patients with progressive multifocal leukoencephalopathy. Findings and limits, study-wide: Findings may reflect JC virus infection or just general immunocompromise.

Data came from immunoSEQ multiplex PCR; TCRdb stores just in-frame clones and leaves some out. The data contain approximately 27,000 clones, 85% of them singletons. The time point: time of PML onset. PML was confirmed by JC virus DNA in cerebrospinal fluid. The source is a woman aged 25 to 45 with progressive multifocal leukoencephalopathy. This chain uses TRBV14 with TRBJ1-6; the D is unclear. The sample here was PBMCs, taken from a patient treated with natalizumab. CDR3 DNA: TGTGCCAGCAGCCGAGTAGATTCACCCCTCCACTTT. It codes for CASSRVDSPLHF.